This is a list of T cell receptor beta chains from one sample in a study of OX40 agonist ivuxolimab in advanced cancers. TCRdb keeps only in-frame clones here, not all; method: immunoSEQ multiplex PCR. Among more than 60,000 clones listed, around 87% were seen once. The sequences come from CD4+ or CD8+ T cells sorted from blood, collected in a trial of the OX40 agonist ivuxolimab. The receptors shown here come from an adult with an advanced solid tumor such as melanoma, head and neck, liver or kidney cancer. The CDR3 runs from the conserved cysteine through the conserved F or W. The order of the fields is V gene, D gene, clone size, J gene, CDR3 DNA, CDR3 protein. A D gene is named only where the DNA matches it firmly. The size field is filled for only some rows; it gives once, few, many or a size class.

TRBV13	.	.	TRBJ1-3	TGTGCCAGCAGCTTAGGAAGTCCCTCTGGAAACACCATATATTTT	CASSLGSPSGNTIYF
TRBV9	.	.	TRBJ2-3	TGTGCCAGCAGCACTTGGGGCACAGATACGCAGTATTTT	CASSTWGTDTQYF
TRBV5-1	TRBD1	.	TRBJ2-3	TGCGCCAGCAGCCCCTGGAGGGCAGGGGGCGCGTCACCAGATACGCAGTATTTT	CASSPWRAGGASPDTQYF
TRBV11-2	TRBD2	.	TRBJ2-5	TGTGCCAGCAGCTTAGGGACTAGCGGACAAGAGACCCAGTACTTC	CASSLGTSGQETQYF
TRBV27	TRBD1	.	TRBJ1-2	TGTGCCAGCACCTACAGGGGGCTCGGAGGCTACACCTTC	CASTYRGLGGYTF
TRBV28	.	.	TRBJ1-2	TGTGCCAGCAGCCAGACAGGAACTAACTATGGCTACACCTTC	CASSQTGTNYGYTF
TRBV11-3	TRBD2	.	TRBJ2-7	TGTGCCAGCAGCGGCAGTAGCGGGAACGAGCAGTACTTC	CASSGSSGNEQYF
TRBV29-1	.	.	TRBJ2-3	TGCAGCTGGTTCGGCACAGATACGCAGTATTTT	CSWFGTDTQYF
TRBV6-5	.	.	TRBJ1-5	TGTGCCAGCAGTTACTCGAGCGCCGATATCCCGCATTTT	CASSYSSADIPHF
TRBV11-2	TRBD1	.	TRBJ1-1	TGTGCCAGCAGTCGGGACAGGAACACTGAAGCTTTCTTT	CASSRDRNTEAFF
TRBV19	TRBD2	.	TRBJ2-5	TGTGCCAGTAGTCCCTCGGGGGGTAGGAAGACCCAGTACTTC	CASSPSGGRKTQYF
TRBV19	TRBD1	.	TRBJ1-5	TGTGCCAGTAGTACCACAGGGGCCGTGGAACCCCAGCATTTT	CASSTTGAVEPQHF
TRBV27	TRBD1	.	TRBJ2-1	TGTGCCAGCAGTCCTGACAGGGTTAATGAGCAGTTCTTC	CASSPDRVNEQFF
TRBV5-4	.	.	TRBJ2-1	TGTGCCAGCAGCTTGGGACACGGTCCTGGGGATGAGCAGTTCTTC	CASSLGHGPGDEQFF
TRBV5-6	.	.	TRBJ2-1	TGTGCCTTTAAAGCAGCGAGGGCCTTACCCAATGAGCAGTTCTTC	CAFKAARALPNEQFF
TRBV5-1	TRBD2	.	TRBJ2-5	TGCGCCAGCAGCTTTGACCGGACTAGCGGGAGGTTGGGTGTAAAAGAGACCCAGTACTTC	CASSFDRTSGRLGVKETQYF
TRBV19	.	few	TRBJ2-7	TGTGCCAGTACCCCAGTTCGGGACAATCCCTACGAGCAGTACTTC	CASTPVRDNPYEQYF
TRBV10-1	.	.	TRBJ1-5	TGCGCCAGCTCGGAGACTAGCAATCAGCCCCAGCATTTT	CASSETSNQPQHF
TRBV7-2	.	.	TRBJ2-6	TGTGCCAGCAGCTTGGATACTAAGGCCTCTGGGGCCAACGTCCTGACTTTC	CASSLDTKASGANVLTF
TRBV15	.	.	TRBJ2-1	TGTGCCACCAGCAGCCCCCGGCTAGCCTACAATGAGCAGTTCTTC	CATSSPRLAYNEQFF
TRBV6-1	.	.	TRBJ2-3	TGTGCCAGCCGGGTTGGGTCCACAGATACGCAGTATTTT	CASRVGSTDTQYF